These 13 T cell receptor beta chains were all obtained from the same sample, sequenced in a study of PD-1 blockade in classical Hodgkin lymphoma. Every one of the patients relapsed after autologous stem cell transplantation (brentuximab vedotin exposure was variable). The table came from immunoSEQ multiplex PCR; TCRdb's copy has only in-frame clones and leaves some out. The sample has roughly 40,000 clones; about nine tenths are singletons. The source material was peripheral blood mononuclear cells (PBMCs), sampled at baseline. The receptor set was obtained from a human donor with classical Hodgkin lymphoma.

The genes are TRBV4-1 and TRBJ2-6, with TRBD1 matching over 7 bases. The J segment lost 2 bases and the V segment lost 0 bases, leaving 1 base of the junction unmatched. There are 16 residues in the CDR3. Germline loops: CDR1 MGHRA, CDR2 YSYEKL. CDR3 DNA: TGCGCCAGCAGCCAAGAAACAGGGGCTGGGGCCAACGTCCTGACTTTC. Translating gives CASSQETGAGANVLTF.

The J gene is TRBJ1-6, the V gene TRBV6-5; D unresolved. This CDR3 is 14 amino acids long. The V gene lost 6 bases and the J gene lost 10 bases, with 16 bases spanning the gap. The germline gives CDR1 MNHEY, CDR2 SVGAGI. This CDR3 reads CASSPAPEGSPLHF. The CDR3 DNA sequence: TGTGCCAGCAGCCCGGCCCCTGAAGGGTCACCCCTCCACTTT.

The genes are TRBV19 and TRBJ2-7; D is undetermined. Germline loops: CDR1 LNHDA, CDR2 SQIVND (reference sequence). This CDR3 is built from 15 residues. Trimming cost V 1 base and J 0 bases, with 10 bases left between them. The CDR3 spells CASSIVPSSSYEQYF. The CDR3, as DNA: TGTGCCAGTAGTATAGTCCCCTCCAGCTCCTACGAGCAGTACTTC.

The chain links TRBV9 to TRBJ1-3; D uncertain. This CDR3 comprises 14 residues. With 0 bases removed from V and 1 base from J, the gap between germline ends came to 5 bases. Germline V CDR1 and CDR2: SGDLS, YYNGEE. DNA for the CDR3: TGTGCCAGCAGCGTAGCGGGGTCTGGAAACACCATATATTTT. It yields the protein CASSVAGSGNTIYF.

A few counts support this clone. V is TRBV6-1 and J is TRBJ2-7, with D unclear. Trimming removed 6 bases at V and 4 bases at J, with 10 bases between. The CDR3 covers 12 residues. Germline assignment: CDR1 MNHNS and CDR2 SASEGT. Here the CDR3 DNA reads TGTGCCAGCAGCGGAAACGGGTACGAGCAGTACTTC. Translating gives CASSGNGYEQYF.

The chain links TRBV5-4 to TRBJ2-7; 7 bases match TRBD1. Losses at the gene ends were 4 bases for V and 6 bases for J; bases not matched to a gene: 7. Looked up from germline, CDR1 is SGHNT and CDR2 is YYREEE (reference sequence). The CDR3 length is 13 residues. CDR3 DNA sequence: TGTGCCAGCAGCACGCGACAGGGCGGCGAGCAGTACTTC. Amino acid sequence: CASSTRQGGEQYF.

This chain uses TRBV7-2 with TRBJ2-6; 8 nucleotides line up with TRBD1. The CDR3 is 16 amino acids. CDR1 is SGHTA, CDR2 FQGNSA, per germline. Trimming at V came to 1 base and at J to 7 bases, leaving 6 bases not matched to a gene. The CDR3 is CASSLGYRGFANVLTF. DNA of the CDR3: TGTGCCAGCAGCTTAGGGTACAGGGGGTTCGCCAACGTCCTGACTTTC. Filled out from reference TRBV7-2 and TRBJ2-6, the complete variable domain reads GAGVSQSPSNKVTEKGKDVELRCDPISGHTALYWYRQSLGQGLEFLIYFQGNSAPDKSGLPSDRFSAERTGGSVSTLTIQRTQQEDSAVYLCASSLGYRGFANVLTFGAGSRLTVL.

The chain couples TRBV2 to TRBJ2-5; possible D gene TRBD2, 7 bases. Looked up from germline, CDR1 is SNHLY and CDR2 is FYNNEI. V was cut by 3 bases and J by 2 bases, with 19 bases left in between. The CDR3 has 17 residues. The CDR3 DNA follows: TGTGCCAGCAGTGACTCCCTCGCCGGGGGGCAGCAAGAGACCCAGTACTTC. This encodes CASSDSLAGGQQETQYF.

DNA of the CDR3: TGTGCCAGCAGTTCCCCGGGGCTAGCTATGGGATCAATGGTACAGCAGTTCTTC. This encodes CASSSPGLAMGSMVQQFF. This chain uses TRBV27 with TRBJ2-1; either TRBD1 or TRBD2 may fit D (5 bases each). V was cut by 4 bases and J by 11 bases, with 30 bases left in between. The CDR3 spans 18 residues. The germline V gene encodes CDR1 MNHEY and CDR2 SMNVEV (reference sequence).

V gene TRBV10-2 combines with J gene TRBJ2-5, with D possibly being TRBD2 (5 bases). The CDR3 extends over 16 amino acids. Germline values: CDR1 WSHSY, CDR2 SAAADI. With 4 bases removed from V and 4 bases from J, the gap between germline ends came to 19 bases. The chain's CDR3 is CASSGEGLSRGETQYF. CDR3 DNA sequence: TGCGCCAGCAGTGGAGAAGGTCTGTCACGGGGAGAGACCCAGTACTTC.

This clone was counted only a few times. J is TRBJ2-5 and V is TRBV2; 8 bases match TRBD2. CDR1 and CDR2 (germline): SNHLY, FYNNEI. After removal of 2 bases from V and 4 bases from J, the junction contained 9 bases not matched to a gene. The CDR3 contains 16 residues. The CDR3, as DNA: TGTGCCAGCAGTGAACCGGGAGGGCCTCTATCAGAGACCCAGTACTTC. This gives the protein CASSEPGGPLSETQYF.

The chain joins TRBV18 to TRBJ2-7; the D gene is possibly TRBD2 (6 bases). Germline CDR1 KGHSH, CDR2 LQKENI. The CDR3 runs 13 residues. V was pared by 5 bases and J by 3 bases, with 11 bases between. CDR3 amino acids: CASSALEGYEQYF. DNA of the CDR3: TGTGCCAGCTCAGCTCTGGAGGGCTACGAGCAGTACTTC.

The chain combines TRBV10-1 with TRBJ1-5; a possible D gene is TRBD1 (5 bases). V gave up 4 bases and J gave up 0 bases, with 22 bases separating them. Looked up from germline, CDR1 is WNHNN and CDR2 is SYGVQD (reference sequence). The CDR3 length is 19 residues. CDR3 DNA sequence: TGCGCCAGCAGTGTACCGGTCCGAGAGACAGTTCTTAGCAATCAGCCCCAGCATTTT. Encoded protein: CASSVPVRETVLSNQPQHF.